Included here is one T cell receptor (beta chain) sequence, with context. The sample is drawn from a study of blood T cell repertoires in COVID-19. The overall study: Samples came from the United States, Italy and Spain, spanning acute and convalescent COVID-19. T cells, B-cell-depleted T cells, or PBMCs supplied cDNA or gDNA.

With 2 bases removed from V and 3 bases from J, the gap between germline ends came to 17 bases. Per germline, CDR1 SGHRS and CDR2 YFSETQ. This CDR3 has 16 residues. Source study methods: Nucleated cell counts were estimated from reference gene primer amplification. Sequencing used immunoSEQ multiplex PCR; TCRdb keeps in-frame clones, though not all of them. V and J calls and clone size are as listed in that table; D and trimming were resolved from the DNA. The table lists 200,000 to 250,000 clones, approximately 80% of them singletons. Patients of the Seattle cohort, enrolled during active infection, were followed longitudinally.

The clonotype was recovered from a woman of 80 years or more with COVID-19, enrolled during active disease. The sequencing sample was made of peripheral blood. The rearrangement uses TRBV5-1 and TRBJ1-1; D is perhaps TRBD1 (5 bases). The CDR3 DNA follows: TGCGCCAGCAGCTTACCGGGATCTGGGGGGTACACTGAAGCTTTCTTT. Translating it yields CASSLPGSGGYTEAFF.